The clone carrying this T cell receptor beta chain was seen a single time. Antigen: not known. A multiplex PCR was run with 60 Vbeta primers and 13 Jbeta primers. The method was immunoSEQ multiplex PCR; TCRdb's version includes in-frame clones alone and lacks a portion of them. The sample has about 100,000 clones; around 82% are singletons. These data are taken from a study of cytomegalovirus exposure and HLA in healthy donors. Study findings and constraints: Most observed TCR sequences were rare, whereas some public TCRs were detected in many donors. Cytomegalovirus-associated status was assigned to 150 to 200 TCR beta chains.

The specimen sequenced was PBMCs. The TCR sequence derives from a woman aged 40 to 50 in good health and CMV-seronegative.

CDR3 nucleotide sequence: TGTGCCAGCAGCAGCCGGGACAGAGATAATGAAAAACTGTTTTTT. Protein product: CASSSRDRDNEKLFF. The V call is TRBV9, the J call TRBJ1-4; 7 nucleotides line up with TRBD1. The germline V gene has CDR1 SGDLS and CDR2 YYNGEE. The V segment lost 4 bases and the J segment 4 bases; nucleotides outside the gene matches: 7. The CDR3 has 15 residues.